This T cell receptor (beta chain) appears in the sequencing data of a study of T cells after posttransplantation cyclophosphamide. Overall study results and limits: After PTCy, TRB diversity resembled that of CNI/methotrexate controls.

The V gene lost 4 bases and the J gene lost 2 bases, with 12 bases spanning the gap. CDR3 size: 14 residues. Germline-derived CDR1 and CDR2 are SNHLY and FYNNEI. This clone was recorded a few times. Antigen specificity is unknown. Treatment was busulfan-fludarabine conditioning, a marrow graft, and cyclophosphamide on days +3 and +4. Some clones are missing from TCRdb's copy, which holds only in-frame ones; the method was immunoSEQ multiplex PCR. The repertoire holds 35,000 to 45,000 clones, with around 78% as singletons. This receptor was identified in a female patient in her thirties or forties who received an allogeneic stem cell transplant from a related donor, was CMV-positive, and had no GVHD. Some T cells may originate from the graft donor. V and J are TRBV2 and TRBJ2-7, with D perhaps matching TRBD1 (5 bases). Specimen: CD4+ T cells sorted from blood, collected 1,700 to 2,000 days after a stem cell transplant with posttransplant cyclophosphamide. The CDR3 nucleotides are TGTGCCAGCAGTGTATCCCAGGGTACCTACGAGCAGTACTTC. This gives the protein CASSVSQGTYEQYF.